This entry lists 27 T cell receptor beta chains sequenced from one sample in a study of T cell repertoires in cytomegalovirus infection. In TCRdb, the reads were re-called with MiXCR into one record per CDR3 protein. This sample has 500,000 or so distinct CDR3 sequences, with more than 15% found just once. Material: CD8+ T cells from PBMCs. The origin of the receptors is a human donor in good health (CMV status not recorded). Some clones in this sample may be carry-over from other donors' samples.

J is TRBJ1-2 and V is TRBV27, with 7 bases matching TRBD1. Germline assignment: CDR1 MNHEY and CDR2 SMNVEV (reference sequence). The ends lost 4 bases at V and 6 bases at J; junction bases unmatched: 11. The CDR3 covers 15 residues. The CDR3, as DNA: TGTGCCAGCAGTTCCGGGACAGCTTCACCCCATGGCTACACCTTC. Translation: CASSSGTASPHGYTF.

The chain couples TRBV4-2 to TRBJ2-5; the D is unclear. The CDR3 length is 14 residues. Germline-derived CDR1 and CDR2 are LGHNA and YNFKEQ. V was clipped by 1 base and J by 5 bases, with 11 bases between them. CDR3 in amino acids: CASSQGGGMETQYF. DNA for the CDR3: TGTGCCAGCAGCCAAGGCGGTGGGATGGAGACCCAGTACTTC.

This clonotype was observed a handful of times. The DNA of the CDR3 is TGTGCCAGCAGCTTATCCAGCGGGAGGTATATTTCCTACAATGAGCAGTTCTTC. Translating gives CASSLSSGRYISYNEQFF. The chain is built from TRBV11-2 and TRBJ2-1, with TRBD2 matching 9 bases. The CDR3 runs 18 residues. Germline CDR1 and CDR2: SGHAT and FQNNGV. V lost 2 bases to trimming and J lost 1 base; unmatched junction nucleotides: 9.

This chain links TRBV9 with TRBJ1-5, with TRBD1 matching over 11 bases. Germline trimming cut 3 bases from V and 10 bases from J; bases unmatched to any gene: 6. Looked up from germline, CDR1 is SGDLS and CDR2 is YYNGEE. The CDR3 has 14 amino acids. CDR3 nucleotides: TGTGCCAGCAGCGAAGGAGGACAGGGGGCTCCCCAGCATTTT. Encoded protein: CASSEGGQGAPQHF.

V is TRBV4-1 and J is TRBJ2-2; D call uncertain. This CDR3 has 12 residues. The V end was cut by 8 bases, the J end by 7 bases, with 11 bases between. Looked up from germline, CDR1 is MGHRA and CDR2 is YSYEKL. The CDR3 loop reads CASHSRSGELFF. In DNA, the CDR3 is TGCGCCAGCCACAGCCGAAGCGGGGAGCTGTTTTTT.

The rearrangement uses TRBV6-1 and TRBJ2-7, with D perhaps TRBD1 or TRBD2 (5 bases each). The V gene's germline CDR1 is MNHNS and CDR2 SASEGT. The length of the CDR3 is 15 residues. The V end lost 4 bases, the J end lost 2 bases, and 15 bases lay between the germline ends. CDR3 DNA sequence: TGTGCCAGCAGTGCCCACGGGACGGGGACCTACGAGCAGTACTTC. It codes for CASSAHGTGTYEQYF.

The chain carries TRBV20-1 and TRBJ1-6; D is unclear. Germline lookup yields CDR1 DFQATT and CDR2 SNEGSKA (reference sequence). The CDR3 covers 13 residues. With 5 bases removed from V and 0 bases from J, the gap between germline ends came to 5 bases. CDR3: CSAAISYNSPLHF. CDR3 in DNA: TGCAGTGCTGCTATCTCCTATAATTCACCCCTCCACTTT.

This chain connects TRBV10-3 to TRBJ1-5; D remains ambiguous. The V gene's germline CDR1 is ENHRY and CDR2 SYGVKD. The CDR3 has 13 residues. V was trimmed by 6 bases and J by 7 bases, leaving 13 bases between them. The CDR3, as DNA: TGTGCCATCAGGGCCCTAGAGAACCAGCCCCAGCATTTT. Protein: CAIRALENQPQHF.

This clonotype showed up just a few times. This chain joins TRBV27 and TRBJ2-3; 8 nucleotides align to TRBD2. The J segment lost 5 bases and the V segment lost 3 bases, leaving 10 bases of the junction unmatched. The CDR3 is 16 residues long. The germline gives CDR1 MNHEY, CDR2 SMNVEV (reference sequence). The CDR3 sequence: CASSLARAGGVDTQYF. CDR3 bases: TGTGCCAGCAGTTTGGCAAGGGCGGGGGGCGTAGATACGCAGTATTTT.

The chain is built from TRBV20-1 and TRBJ2-1; TRBD2 matches at 9 bases. V shed 5 bases, J shed 10 bases, and the junction held 15 bases outside the gene matches. The germline V gene encodes CDR1 DFQATT and CDR2 SNEGSKA (reference sequence). The CDR3 sequence is 15 residues long. In DNA, the CDR3 is TGCAGTGCTCGGAAGCGGGAGGTATATGGGTACGAGCAGTTCTTC. Residues: CSARKREVYGYEQFF.

This clonotype was recorded a few times. The chain carries TRBV24-1 and TRBJ1-1, with D possibly being TRBD1 (5 bases). CDR1 is KGHDR, CDR2 SFDVKD, per germline. Trimming took off 11 bases at V and 1 base at J, with 16 bases between the two ends. This CDR3 has 14 amino acids. CDR3 nucleotides: TGTGCCAAGGTGGGGGAACGGGAGAACACTGAAGCTTTCTTT. This translates into CAKVGERENTEAFF.

The table lists this clonotype with many counts. The V gene is TRBV11-2, the J gene TRBJ1-1; D remains unclear. The CDR3 length is 16 residues. Germline V lookup: CDR1 SGHAT, CDR2 FQNNGV. V was clipped by 1 base and J by 1 base, with 13 bases between them. The CDR3 sequence is CASSLVYASQNTEAFF. In nucleotides, the CDR3 is TGTGCCAGCAGCTTAGTGTATGCGTCCCAGAACACTGAAGCTTTCTTT.

As to this clonotype: The junction does not match germline at one end; this may be a read error. V usage is TRBV12-3 or TRBV12-4 and J usage is TRBJ2-2, with 9 bases matching TRBD1. The CDR3 is made up of 15 amino acids. In DNA, the CDR3 is TGTGCCAGCACCTTGACAGGGGGGGGGACCGGGGTGCTGGTTTTT. Translation: CASTLTGGGTGVLVF.

This clonotype was observed a few times. The chain uses TRBV7-9 and TRBJ2-1; the match to TRBD2 covers 8 bases. Germline V gives CDR1 SEHNR, CDR2 FQNEAQ (reference sequence). V shed 5 bases and J 5 bases; nucleotides not matched to a gene: 17. The CDR3 contains 18 residues. Written as DNA, the CDR3 is TGTGCCAGCAGCCCCCCGGCCGGGGGGGTCCGAGATGACAATGAGCAGTTCTTC. This encodes CASSPPAGGVRDDNEQFF. Filled out from reference TRBV7-9 and TRBJ2-1, the complete variable domain reads DTGVSQNPRHKITKRGQNVTFRCDPISEHNRLYWYRQTLGQGPEFLTYFQNEAQLEKSRLLSDRFSAERPKGSFSTLEIQRTEQGDSAMYLCASSPPAGGVRDDNEQFFGPGTRLTVL.

At least ten counts were recorded for this clonotype. V and J are TRBV7-9 and TRBJ2-3; D not resolved. This CDR3 comprises 13 residues. V was trimmed by 5 bases and J by 0 bases, leaving 6 bases between them. Germline V gives CDR1 SEHNR, CDR2 FQNEAQ (reference sequence). The CDR3 region has the DNA TGTGCCAGCAGCCCAAAAAGCACAGATACGCAGTATTTT. Its protein product is CASSPKSTDTQYF.

J is TRBJ2-2 and V is TRBV3-1; D uncertain. The germline V gene has CDR1 LGHDT and CDR2 YNNKEL (reference sequence). The CDR3 loop spans 14 amino acids. The ends were cut back, 4 bases at V and 3 bases at J, with 9 bases in the middle. The CDR3 here is CASSLVLYTGELFF. The CDR3 coding sequence is TGTGCCAGCAGCCTTGTACTCTACACCGGGGAGCTGTTTTTT. The full variable domain, rest sourced from reference TRBV3-1 and TRBJ2-2, is DTAVSQTPKYLVTQMGNDKSIKCEQNLGHDTMYWYKQDSKKFLKIMFSYNNKELIINETVPNRFSPKSPDKAHLNLHINSLELGDSAVYFCASSLVLYTGELFFGEGSRLTVL.

This clonotype was recorded many times. V and J are TRBV6-1 and TRBJ2-1, with TRBD1 matching over 7 bases. CDR1 MNHNS and CDR2 SASEGT come from the germline V gene. V was clipped by 3 bases and J by 4 bases; unmatched bases: 6. There are 15 residues in the CDR3. Written as DNA, the CDR3 is TGTGCCAGCAGTGAGCGAACAGGGGCTTACAATGAGCAGTTCTTC. Amino acids: CASSERTGAYNEQFF.

Many counts were recorded for this clonotype. The chain combines TRBV19 with TRBJ2-2, with D unresolved. Germline V gene sequence: CDR1 LNHDA, CDR2 SQIVND (reference sequence). V gave up 1 base and J gave up 6 bases, with 9 bases separating them. This CDR3 has 14 amino acids. The DNA for the CDR3 is TGTGCCAGTAGTATAGTAACCAGTGCCGGGGAGCTGTTTTTT. Amino acid sequence: CASSIVTSAGELFF.

In this sample, this clonotype turned up many times. The J gene is TRBJ2-7, the V gene TRBV5-1; D gene unclear. This CDR3 has 11 amino acids. Germline V gives CDR1 SGHRS, CDR2 YFSETQ. Trimming stripped 8 bases from V and 3 bases from J, with 9 bases between. The chain's CDR3 is CASSGLYEQYF. CDR3 coding DNA: TGCGCCAGTTCGGGTCTCTACGAGCAGTACTTC.

The genes are TRBV11-2 and TRBJ2-5; D not resolved. This CDR3 is 14 amino acids long. Germline V lookup: CDR1 SGHAT, CDR2 FQNNGV. V was cut by 3 bases and J by 1 base, with 9 bases left in between. The CDR3: CASSFNRAQETQYF. CDR3 nucleotide sequence: TGTGCCAGCAGCTTTAACAGAGCCCAAGAGACCCAGTACTTC.

This clonotype occurred many times. This rearrangement joins TRBV27 to TRBJ2-7; TRBD1 matches at 9 bases. The V segment lost 2 bases and the J segment 6 bases; nucleotides outside the gene matches: 8. This CDR3 spans 15 amino acids. Germline V gene data show CDR1 as MNHEY and CDR2 as SMNVEV (reference sequence). The CDR3 nucleotides read TGTGCCAGCAGTTTACCCCCCGGGACAGGGCGCGAGCAGTACTTC. This codes for CASSLPPGTGREQYF.

As for this clonotype: Germline and junction disagree at one end, which may indicate a read error. The V gene is TRBV6-6, the J gene TRBJ1-2; 8 bases fit TRBD1. Germline-derived CDR1 and CDR2 are MNHNY and SVGAGI (reference sequence). The CDR3 runs 13 residues. The CDR3 protein is CASGQTGARGYAF. The CDR3 DNA is TGTGCCAGCGGACAGACAGGGGCTCGAGGCTACGCCTTC.

Many counts were recorded for this clonotype. The J gene is TRBJ1-2, the V gene TRBV12-3 or TRBV12-4; 11 positions match TRBD1. CDR3 length: 14 residues. V dropped 6 bases and J dropped 6; count of bases not matched to a gene: 6. In nucleotides, the CDR3 is TGTGCCAGCAGCCAGGACAGGGGGCGGGATGGCTACACCTTC. Its protein product is CASSQDRGRDGYTF.

The V gene is TRBV20-1, the J gene TRBJ2-2; D possibly uses TRBD1 or TRBD2 (5 bases each). The CDR3 spans 15 residues. Trimming took off 1 base at V and 6 bases at J, with 15 bases between the two ends. Germline-derived CDR1 and CDR2 are DFQATT and SNEGSKA (reference sequence). CDR3 in DNA: TGCAGTGCTAGAGTCGACAGAGGGAGACCCGGGGAGCTGTTTTTT. Translating gives CSARVDRGRPGELFF.

V gene TRBV5-6 combines with J gene TRBJ2-7; D is undetermined. Germline V gives CDR1 SGHDT, CDR2 YYEEEE. The V end was cut by 3 bases, the J end by 6 bases, with 13 bases between. The CDR3 sequence is 13 residues long. The CDR3 DNA is TGTGCCAGCAGCTCCCTGACGGCCCTCGAGCAGTACTTC. It specifies CASSSLTALEQYF.

Concerning this clonotype: It may be a read error: a sequence one base away is much more abundant. The CDR3 region has the DNA TGTGCCAGCAGTGAAGGCGGAGGTGTCCAAGAGACCCAGTCCTTC. It is translated as CASSEGGGVQETQSF. This rearrangement joins TRBV25-1 to TRBJ2-5; TRBD2 is a possible D gene (5 bases). The V gene's germline CDR1 is MGHDK and CDR2 SYGVNS. The CDR3 has 15 residues. Variable domain in full (rest from reference TRBV25-1 and TRBJ2-5): EADIYQTPRYLVIGTGKKITLECSQTMGHDKMYWYQQDPGMELHLIHYSYGVNSTEKGDLSSESTVSRIRTEHFPLTLESARPSHTSQYLCASSEGGGVQETQSFGPGTRLLVL.

In this sample, this clonotype turned up many times. The V gene is TRBV7-6, the J gene TRBJ2-1; D remains ambiguous. CDR3 length equals 16 residues. Trimming took 0 bases from V and 0 from J, leaving 9 bases between them. Germline assignment: CDR1 SGHVS and CDR2 FNYEAQ. This CDR3 is CASSLAILSSYNEQFF. The CDR3 nucleotides are TGTGCCAGCAGCTTAGCGATTTTGAGCTCCTACAATGAGCAGTTCTTC.